Following are 22 T cell receptor beta chains from one sample sequenced in a study of somatic mutations in cytotoxic T cells in rheumatoid arthritis. TCRdb's table, derived via immunoSEQ multiplex PCR, lists solely in-frame clones and lacks some. This sample has about 30,000 clones; 82% occur once, and the top ten carry 8.4%. Sequenced input: CD8+ T cells sorted from blood. Source of these receptors: an adult with rheumatoid arthritis.

The chain joins TRBV30 to TRBJ2-2; D not certain. CDR1 GTSNPN and CDR2 SVGIG come from the germline V gene (reference sequence). Trimming took off 4 bases at V and 4 bases at J, with 13 bases between the two ends. The CDR3 consists of 14 residues. The CDR3 loop is CAWNLGIPTGELFF. In nucleotides, the CDR3 is TGTGCCTGGAATTTGGGTATTCCCACCGGGGAGCTGTTTTTT. Based on the CDR3 plus reference TRBV30 and TRBJ2-2, the full variable domain is SQTIHQWPATLVQPVGSPLSLECTVEGTSNPNLYWYRQAAGRGLQLLFYSVGIGQISSEVPQNLSASRPQDRQFILSSKKLLLSDSGFYLCAWNLGIPTGELFFGEGSRLTVL.

This sequence joins TRBV13 and TRBJ1-2, with 12 bases aligning to TRBD1. With 5 bases clipped from V and 6 bases from J, the junction kept 10 bases outside the gene matches. The germline CDR1 and CDR2 sequences are PRHDT and FYEKMQ (reference sequence). The CDR3 is 16 residues long. The CDR3 protein is CASSPQGQGAKDGYTF. The CDR3 DNA follows: TGTGCCAGCAGCCCACAGGGACAGGGGGCGAAGGATGGCTACACCTTC.

The V call is TRBV4-2, the J call TRBJ1-1; the D is unclear. The germline V gene encodes CDR1 LGHNA and CDR2 YNFKEQ. This CDR3 has 11 residues. Trimming removed 0 bases at V and 6 bases at J, with 2 bases between. The CDR3 spells CASSQDSEAFF. Written as DNA, the CDR3 is TGTGCCAGCAGCCAAGATTCTGAAGCTTTCTTT.

The rearrangement joins TRBV6-6 to TRBJ2-1, with D maybe TRBD2 (7 bases). Per the germline V gene, CDR1 is MNHNY and CDR2 is SVGAGI (reference sequence). This CDR3 spans 13 amino acids. Trimming removed 6 bases at V and 8 bases at J, with 14 bases between. Written as DNA, the CDR3 is TGTGCCAGCAGCCGGACTAGGGGGGATGAGCAGTTCTTC. Protein: CASSRTRGDEQFF.

The gene calls are TRBV5-1 and TRBJ1-2, with D unresolved. Per the germline V gene, CDR1 is SGHRS and CDR2 is YFSETQ. The V end was cut by 1 base, the J end by 5 bases, with 9 bases between. The CDR3 has 13 amino acids. CDR3 in amino acids: CASSLTERYGYTF. The CDR3 nucleotides are TGCGCCAGCAGCTTGACCGAGAGATATGGCTACACCTTC. Full variable domain (outside the CDR3, taken from reference TRBV5-1 and TRBJ1-2): KAGVTQTPRYLIKTRGQQVTLSCSPISGHRSVSWYQQTPGQGLQFLFEYFSETQRNKGNFPGRFSGRQFSNSRSEMNVSTLELGDSALYLCASSLTERYGYTFGSGTRLTVV.

The chain couples TRBV14 to TRBJ2-7, with D possibly being TRBD2 (7 bases). The CDR3 loop spans 16 amino acids. Trimming cost V 1 base and J 0 bases, with 13 bases left between them. Germline V gives CDR1 SGHDN, CDR2 FVKESK. In nucleotides, the CDR3 is TGTGCCAGCAGCCAAGGGGGGGGGCAGAGCTCCTACGAGCAGTACTTC. Translating it yields CASSQGGGQSSYEQYF. Supplemented by reference TRBV14 and TRBJ2-7, the full variable domain reads EAGVTQFPSHSVIEKGQTVTLRCDPISGHDNLYWYRRVMGKEIKFLLHFVKESKQDESGMPNNRFLAERTGGTYSTLKVQPAELEDSGVYFCASSQGGGQSSYEQYFGPGTRLTVT.

The genes are TRBV27 and TRBJ2-7; D gene uncertain. Germline values: CDR1 MNHEY, CDR2 SMNVEV (reference sequence). Trimming cost V 3 bases and J 3 bases, with 9 bases left between them. The CDR3 spans 13 residues. CDR3 residues: CASSFGRLYEQYF. CDR3 sequence (DNA): TGTGCCAGCAGTTTTGGCAGGCTCTACGAGCAGTACTTC.

This chain links TRBV7-9 with TRBJ1-3; D is ambiguous. Germline assignment: CDR1 SEHNR and CDR2 FQNEAQ (reference sequence). V lost 2 bases and J lost 0, with 20 bases in between. CDR3 size: 19 residues. This CDR3 is CASSLLFARQGHSGNTIYF. The DNA of the CDR3 is TGTGCCAGCAGCTTACTCTTCGCACGTCAAGGGCACTCTGGAAACACCATATATTTT.

This clone was observed a single time. The chain employs TRBV13 and TRBJ2-3; D might be TRBD2 (6 bases). Germline assignment: CDR1 PRHDT and CDR2 FYEKMQ (reference sequence). V was cut by 8 bases and J by 1 base, with 16 bases left in between. The CDR3 loop spans 15 amino acids. CDR3 nucleotides: TGTGCCAGCCGCGGCCGGGAGTTTGGCACAGATACGCAGTATTTT. Protein product: CASRGREFGTDTQYF.

The J gene is TRBJ2-3, the V gene TRBV10-2; the D is unclear. Germline V CDR1 and CDR2: WSHSY, SAAADI. Trimming pared 8 bases from V and 6 bases from J, leaving 15 bases between. The CDR3 sequence is 13 residues long. Written as DNA, the CDR3 is TGCGCCAGCCGAGAGTCCAGAGTGGATACGCAGTATTTT. Its translation is CASRESRVDTQYF.

The gene calls are TRBV6-5 and TRBJ2-2, with 11 bases matching TRBD1. The CDR3 is 16 residues long. The germline V gene encodes CDR1 MNHEY and CDR2 SVGAGI. V was pared by 4 bases and J by 9 bases, with 10 bases of the junction left unmatched. DNA of the CDR3: TGTGCCAGCAGTTCCAACCGGGACAGGGGGGAGAGGGAGCTGTTTTTT. Translation gives CASSSNRDRGERELFF.

The rearrangement uses TRBV5-6 and TRBJ2-1; weak D call: TRBD1 (6 bases). The CDR3 sequence is 16 residues long. V was clipped by 4 bases and J by 4 bases, with 18 bases between them. Germline V gene sequence: CDR1 SGHDT, CDR2 YYEEEE. The CDR3 DNA reads as TGTGCCAGCAGCACCATGGGCCGGGACACATACAATGAGCAGTTCTTC. Residues: CASSTMGRDTYNEQFF.

This chain connects TRBV9 to TRBJ2-3; D possibly corresponds to TRBD2 (6 bases). The CDR3 length is 16 residues. From germline, CDR1 is SGDLS and CDR2 YYNGEE. The V gene lost 0 bases and the J gene lost 4 bases, with 15 bases spanning the gap. This CDR3 reads CASSVVQFRGADTQYF. The CDR3, as DNA: TGTGCCAGCAGCGTAGTCCAATTCCGCGGGGCAGATACGCAGTATTTT.

The rearrangement uses TRBV27 and TRBJ2-1; D not certain. The germline V gene has CDR1 MNHEY and CDR2 SMNVEV (reference sequence). Trimming removed 3 bases at V and 0 bases at J, with 9 bases between. The CDR3 covers 15 residues. The CDR3 region is CASSLLSGSYNEQFF. CDR3 sequence (DNA): TGTGCCAGCAGTTTGTTATCGGGCTCCTACAATGAGCAGTTCTTC.

V gene TRBV13 combines with J gene TRBJ2-7; possibly TRBD2 for D (6 bases). This CDR3 is 13 amino acids long. The germline V gene encodes CDR1 PRHDT and CDR2 FYEKMQ (reference sequence). Trimming stripped 5 bases from V and 3 bases from J, with 11 bases between. The CDR3 protein is CASSPSGDYEQYF. CDR3 DNA sequence: TGTGCCAGCAGCCCTTCGGGGGACTACGAGCAGTACTTC.

V is TRBV15 and J is TRBJ1-5; D gene ambiguous. This CDR3 has 14 residues. Looked up from germline, CDR1 is LNHNV and CDR2 is YYDKDF (reference sequence). Trimming shortened V by 0 bases and J by 4 bases, and 7 bases separated the two germline ends. CDR3 nucleotides: TGTGCCACCAGCAGAGATGGAGGGAATCAGCCCCAGCATTTT. Residues: CATSRDGGNQPQHF. Full variable domain (missing parts from reference TRBV15 and TRBJ1-5): DAMVIQNPRYQVTQFGKPVTLSCSQTLNHNVMYWYQQKSSQAPKLLFHYYDKDFNNEADTPDNFQSRRPNTSFCFLDIRSPGLGDTAMYLCATSRDGGNQPQHFGDGTRLSIL.

The CDR3 spells CASTLLRGGTGELFF. CDR3 DNA: TGTGCCAGCACCCTTCTCAGGGGTGGCACCGGGGAGCTGTTTTTT. This chain links TRBV6-6 with TRBJ2-2; D possibly corresponds to TRBD1 (6 bases). The V gene's germline CDR1 is MNHNY and CDR2 SVGAGI (reference sequence). Trimming stripped 7 bases from V and 4 bases from J, with 16 bases between. The CDR3 extends over 15 amino acids.

The chain carries TRBV4-1 and TRBJ2-7, with 7 positions matching TRBD2. J gave up 2 bases and V 0 bases, and 4 bases lay outside the gene matches. The length of the CDR3 is 15 residues. From germline, CDR1 is MGHRA and CDR2 YSYEKL. The CDR3 spells CASSQEGGAAYEQYF. The DNA of the CDR3 is TGCGCCAGCAGCCAAGAGGGAGGGGCCGCCTACGAGCAGTACTTC.

The chain recombines TRBV29-1 with TRBJ1-4, with no clear D. The V end lost 4 bases, the J end lost 0 bases, and 9 bases lay between the germline ends. CDR3 length: 14 amino acids. CDR1 is SQVTM, CDR2 ANQGSEA, per germline. As DNA, the CDR3 is TGCAGCGTTGCTTACAGCGCAACTAATGAAAAACTGTTTTTT. Translation gives CSVAYSATNEKLFF.

This clone was picked up one time. The chain joins TRBV29-1 to TRBJ1-2, with a weak D call TRBD1 (5 bases). The CDR3 loop spans 12 amino acids. CDR1 and CDR2 (germline): SQVTM, ANQGSEA. V was trimmed by 6 bases and J by 4 bases, leaving 12 bases between them. CDR3 region: CSVNTGAYGYTF. CDR3 DNA: TGCAGCGTGAACACAGGCGCCTATGGCTACACCTTC.

The chain joins TRBV4-3 to TRBJ2-6; no reliable D call. In germline, CDR1 is LGHNA, CDR2 YSLEER. V dropped 0 bases and J dropped 4 bases, with 10 bases sitting between them. The CDR3 runs to 16 residues. The CDR3 DNA is TGCGCCAGCAGCCAAGATCTGAGGACCGGGGCCAACGTCCTGACTTTC. Translating it yields CASSQDLRTGANVLTF.

This clone was detected a few times. The J gene is TRBJ2-7, the V gene TRBV28; D unresolved. The germline gives CDR1 MDHEN, CDR2 SYDVKM. The CDR3 totals 13 residues. V lost 8 bases and J 1 base, leaving 12 bases between the germline ends. The CDR3 DNA follows: TGTGCCAGCCGAGCATACCGTTCCTACGAGCAGTACTTC. Translated: CASRAYRSYEQYF.